This entry features one T cell receptor beta chain sequence. The data derive from a study of control samples from healthy donors and cancer patients. The repertoire was sequenced with immunoSEQ multiplex PCR; TCRdb's copy has only in-frame clones and lacks some. In the table there are around 140,000 clones, around 90% of which are singletons. The J segment lost 5 bases and the V segment lost 5 bases, leaving 5 bases of the junction unmatched. This CDR3 is built from 13 residues. Sequencing was performed on blood. The TCR was taken from a man aged 35 to 55 in good health. The rearrangement uses TRBV12-3 or TRBV12-4 and TRBJ1-2; TRBD1 matches 7 bases. In DNA form, the CDR3 reads TGTGCCAGCAGTACTGGGACAGAGTATGGCTACACCTTC. Translated: CASSTGTEYGYTF.